This T cell receptor beta chain was captured in a study of tumor-infiltrating lymphocytes in localized non-small cell lung cancer. Study summary: Patients included smokers and never-smokers with various histologies, some sampled after neoadjuvant chemotherapy. Tumor tissue and non-adjacent uninvolved lung came from each patient.

As to this clone: Antigen: not known.

This CDR3 has 12 residues. CDR1 MNHEY and CDR2 SVGAGI come from the germline V gene. Trimming took 5 bases from V and 8 from J, leaving 9 bases between them. Study results and caveats: T-cell fraction did not differ between immunotypes IM1 and IM2. Not all patients were TCR sequenced, owing to tissue quantity.

Data came from immunoSEQ multiplex PCR; TCRdb stores just in-frame clones and leaves some out. The sample gives 11,000 to 15,000 clones, approximately 80% of which show up once; approximately 2.6% is in the top ten. Sample: lung tumor tissue. The chain is built from TRBV6-5 and TRBJ1-4, with D unclear. This TCR was recovered from a human donor with non-small cell lung cancer. The CDR3 protein is CASSGLGEKLFF. The CDR3 DNA follows: TGTGCCAGCAGTGGGTTAGGAGAAAAACTGTTTTTT.